Below, 19 T cell receptor beta chains from the same sample are listed, as sequenced in a study of T cells in Graves' hyperthyroidism and ophthalmopathy. The investigators amplified TCR beta CDR3 regions from RNA transcripts. A set of HTBI primers served as the primers for a first-round RT-PCR of the TCR CDR3. MiXCR, applied by TCRdb to the multiplex PCR reads, yields one record per CDR3 protein. The table lists hundreds of thousands of distinct CDR3 sequences, about 15% of them singletons. The sample comprised blood. Receptor source: a woman between 18 and 29 years old with Graves' hyperthyroidism.

Only a few counts were recorded for this clonotype. The chain employs TRBV7-9 and TRBJ2-2; D possibly matches TRBD1 or TRBD2 (5 bases each). The CDR3 consists of 17 residues. Germline V gives CDR1 SEHNR, CDR2 FQNEAQ (reference sequence). Trimming pared 2 bases from V and 4 bases from J, leaving 17 bases between. In nucleotides, the CDR3 is TGTGCCAGCAGCTTATGGGGGTCACAGCTTAGCACCGGGGAGCTGTTTTTT. The encoded protein is CASSLWGSQLSTGELFF.

This clonotype was seen at least ten times. The chain recombines TRBV5-5 with TRBJ2-7, with a possible D match to TRBD1 (5 bases). The V gene's germline CDR1 is SGHKS and CDR2 YYEKEE (reference sequence). The CDR3 length is 14 residues. V lost 0 bases and J lost 4, with 11 bases in between. For the CDR3, the DNA is TGTGCCAGCAGCTTGGGGGCCAGGGAATACGAGCAGTACTTC. Protein product: CASSLGAREYEQYF.

This clonotype was observed many times. This rearrangement joins TRBV7-2 to TRBJ2-7, with D unresolved. With 5 bases removed from V and 2 bases from J, the gap between germline ends came to 7 bases. CDR1 is SGHTA, CDR2 FQGNSA, per germline. The CDR3 contains 12 residues. CDR3 sequence: CASSHRTYEQYF. CDR3 nucleotide sequence: TGTGCCAGCAGCCACCGGACCTACGAGCAGTACTTC.

Ten or more counts support this clonotype. The chain uses TRBV20-1 and TRBJ2-1; TRBD2 matches 16 bases. After removal of 3 bases from V and 4 bases from J, the junction contained 3 bases not matched to a gene. CDR1 and CDR2 (germline): DFQATT, SNEGSKA (reference sequence). The CDR3 covers 16 residues. The CDR3 here is CSASGGLAGGYNEQFF. As DNA, the CDR3 is TGCAGTGCTAGCGGGGGACTAGCGGGAGGGTACAATGAGCAGTTCTTC.

This clonotype was detected many times. The chain links TRBV12-5 to TRBJ2-1, with TRBD2 identical over 9 bases. Germline V CDR1 and CDR2: LGHNT, FRNRAP. Trimming cost V 4 bases and J 7 bases; bases outside gene matches: 11. CDR3 size: 16 residues. CDR3 coding DNA: TGTGCTAGTGGTTCGGGGGGCGGGAGGGCCGGGAATGAGCAGTTCTTC. Residues: CASGSGGGRAGNEQFF.

This clonotype has ten or more counts. This sequence joins TRBV12-3 or TRBV12-4 and TRBJ1-5; TRBD1 matches 10 bases. The V segment lost 4 bases and the J segment 0 bases; nucleotides outside the gene matches: 6. CDR3 length equals 17 residues. CDR3 region: CASSSGTGVISNQPQHF. The CDR3 bases are TGTGCCAGCAGTTCGGGGACAGGGGTTATTAGCAATCAGCCCCAGCATTTT.

This clonotype was recorded many times. The chain is built from TRBV20-1 and TRBJ2-1; the D gene is possibly TRBD2 (6 bases). The CDR3 covers 15 residues. Germline V CDR1 and CDR2: DFQATT, SNEGSKA (reference sequence). V lost 0 bases and J 0 bases, leaving 9 bases between the germline ends. The CDR3 here is CSARDDGSSYNEQFF. CDR3 in DNA: TGCAGTGCTAGAGACGACGGGAGCTCCTACAATGAGCAGTTCTTC.

The table lists this clonotype with many counts. V gene TRBV7-2 combines with J gene TRBJ2-1; 11 bases map to TRBD2. The germline V gene encodes CDR1 SGHTA and CDR2 FQGNSA. Trimming at V came to 3 bases and at J to 4 bases, leaving 2 bases not matched to a gene. The CDR3 contains 15 residues. The CDR3 here is CASSLGLAVYNEQFF. In DNA form, the CDR3 reads TGTGCCAGCAGCTTGGGACTAGCGGTATACAATGAGCAGTTCTTC.

This clonotype showed up many times. The J gene is TRBJ2-2, the V gene TRBV30, with D tentatively TRBD1 (6 bases). Germline assignment: CDR1 GTSNPN and CDR2 SVGIG (reference sequence). Trimming removed 5 bases from V and 0 bases from J, with 10 bases in between. This CDR3 contains 14 residues. The CDR3 DNA reads as TGTGCCTGGGGAAGACAGGCGAACACCGGGGAGCTGTTTTTT. Its protein product is CAWGRQANTGELFF. Full variable domain (missing parts from reference TRBV30 and TRBJ2-2): SQTIHQWPATLVQPVGSPLSLECTVEGTSNPNLYWYRQAAGRGLQLLFYSVGIGQISSEVPQNLSASRPQDRQFILSSKKLLLSDSGFYLCAWGRQANTGELFFGEGSRLTVL.

This clonotype was detected many times. The chain recombines TRBV27 with TRBJ2-5; 7 nucleotides align to TRBD1. There are 12 residues in the CDR3. J was trimmed by 5 bases and V by 8 bases; bases with no gene match: 5. Germline lookup yields CDR1 MNHEY and CDR2 SMNVEV (reference sequence). The CDR3 region is CASADREETQYF. The CDR3 region has the DNA TGTGCCAGCGCAGACAGGGAGGAGACCCAGTACTTC.

This clonotype came up many times. This chain joins TRBV27 and TRBJ2-1; perhaps D is TRBD1 or TRBD2 (6 bases each). V lost 3 bases to trimming and J lost 6 bases, with 15 bases between them. This CDR3 has 15 amino acids. Germline CDR1 and CDR2: MNHEY and SMNVEV (reference sequence). This CDR3 is CASSFGGQALNEQFF. CDR3 nucleotide sequence: TGTGCCAGCAGTTTCGGGGGCCAAGCCCTCAATGAGCAGTTCTTC.

This clonotype appeared many times. The chain links TRBV4-3 to TRBJ1-2; TRBD1 is a possible D gene (5 bases). Trimming left V 1 base short and J 6 bases short, with 15 bases between. The CDR3 has 15 amino acids. From germline, CDR1 is LGHNA and CDR2 YSLEER. CDR3 nucleotides: TGCGCCAGCAGCCAAGGAAGCTCAGGGTGGAATGGCTACACCTTC. It yields the protein CASSQGSSGWNGYTF.

This clonotype was recorded a few times. The chain has TRBV20-1 and TRBJ2-2; possibly TRBD2 for D (6 bases). The CDR3 consists of 15 residues. The ends were cut back, 0 bases at V and 7 bases at J, with 15 bases in the middle. Germline V gene lookup returns CDR1 DFQATT and CDR2 SNEGSKA (reference sequence). CDR3 sequence reads: CSARDRRGPRGELFF. The CDR3 bases are TGCAGTGCTAGAGATCGGCGGGGCCCCCGCGGGGAGCTGTTTTTT.

The rearrangement links TRBV7-2 to TRBJ2-1; a possible D gene is TRBD2 (5 bases). The germline CDR1 and CDR2 sequences are SGHTA and FQGNSA. The V and J ends lost 2 bases and 0 bases respectively, with 20 bases between them. This CDR3 is built from 19 residues. This chain's CDR3 is CASSLRFGRVPVSYNEQFF. For the CDR3, the DNA is TGTGCCAGCAGCTTAAGGTTCGGGCGGGTCCCCGTCTCCTACAATGAGCAGTTCTTC.

Only a few counts were recorded for this clonotype. CDR3 sequence: CASSQYRGTGNSPLHF. CDR3 nucleotides: TGTGCCAGCAGCCAATACAGGGGGACGGGGAATTCACCCCTCCACTTT. The chain has TRBV7-2 and TRBJ1-6, with 8 bases matching TRBD1. The CDR3 covers 16 residues. Looked up from germline, CDR1 is SGHTA and CDR2 is FQGNSA. The V segment lost 5 bases and the J segment 7 bases; nucleotides outside the gene matches: 10.

This clonotype has a count of ten or more. This rearrangement joins TRBV12-3 or TRBV12-4 to TRBJ2-2, with D possibly matching TRBD1 (6 bases). The CDR3 has 14 amino acids. Trimming left V 6 bases short and J 4 bases short, with 12 bases between. The CDR3: CASRSTGTTGELFF. CDR3 DNA: TGTGCCAGCAGATCTACAGGGACCACCGGGGAGCTGTTTTTT.

The V and J genes are TRBV28 and TRBJ2-1; 12 bases fit TRBD2. CDR3 size: 14 residues. Trimming at V came to 7 bases and at J to 10 bases, leaving 8 bases not matched to a gene. CDR1 and CDR2 from the germline V gene are MDHEN and SYDVKM. The CDR3 here is CASILGGTSGEQFF. In nucleotides, the CDR3 is TGTGCCAGCATTCTCGGCGGGACTAGCGGGGAGCAGTTCTTC.

This clonotype was detected ten times or more. The chain uses TRBV7-8 and TRBJ2-7, with TRBD2 matching 13 bases. V dropped 8 bases and J dropped 5; count of bases not matched to a gene: 6. The CDR3 runs to 14 residues. Germline assignment: CDR1 SGHVS and CDR2 FQNEAQ. CDR3 protein: CASGGLAGVHEQYF. In DNA form, the CDR3 reads TGTGCCAGCGGCGGACTAGCGGGAGTACACGAGCAGTACTTC. Variable domain in full (rest from reference TRBV7-8 and TRBJ2-7): GAGVSQSPRYKVAKRGQDVALRCDPISGHVSLFWYQQALGQGPEFLTYFQNEAQLDKSGLPSDRFFAERPEGSVSTLKIQRTQQEDSAVYLCASGGLAGVHEQYFGPGTRLTVT.

For the CDR3, the DNA is TGTGCCAGCAGCCAGGGTCGGTTACAGGGGGCGCCGGGTCAGCCCCAGCATTTT. Translating it yields CASSQGRLQGAPGQPQHF. V is TRBV28 and J is TRBJ1-5, with 9 bases lining up with TRBD1. The germline CDR1 and CDR2 sequences are MDHEN and SYDVKM. V lost 6 bases, J lost 6 bases, and 18 bases stayed unmatched. CDR3 length: 18 amino acids.